The 9 T cell receptor beta chains below all came from one sample that was sequenced in a study of blood T cell repertoires in COVID-19. Sequencing used immunoSEQ multiplex PCR; TCRdb keeps in-frame clones, though not all of them. The sample lists about 350,000 clones; over 85% were seen once. The specimen was peripheral blood. The receptors derive from a woman aged 60 to 75 with COVID-19, enrolled during active disease.

DNA for the CDR3: TGTGCCAGTACCAGGGGACAACGCACCATATATTTT. It translates to CASTRGQRTIYF. This rearrangement joins TRBV19 to TRBJ1-3; D might be TRBD1 (6 bases). Germline V gives CDR1 LNHDA, CDR2 SQIVND (reference sequence). The CDR3 spans 12 residues. V lost 7 bases, J lost 9 bases, and 13 bases lay in between.

This chain uses TRBV28 with TRBJ1-2, with D perhaps matching TRBD1 (5 bases). Germline CDR1 is MDHEN and CDR2 is SYDVKM. This CDR3 spans 15 amino acids. Trimming cost V 2 bases and J 6 bases, with 16 bases left between them. DNA of the CDR3: TGTGCCAGCAGTTTAGCCACGACGCAGGGTAATGGCTACACCTTC. It encodes CASSLATTQGNGYTF.

This chain uses TRBV19 with TRBJ1-4, with 7 bases identical to TRBD1. CDR3 length equals 15 residues. Trimming cost V 4 bases and J 8 bases; bases outside gene matches: 10. Germline assignment: CDR1 LNHDA and CDR2 SQIVND (reference sequence). The DNA of the CDR3 is TGTGCCAGTAGTAGGACAGACAGGGATCAGGAAAAACTGTTTTTT. It codes for CASSRTDRDQEKLFF.

This clone was seen just once. The genes are TRBV3-1 (or the pseudogene TRBV3-2) and TRBJ1-1, with TRBD1 as a possible D gene (6 bases). The germline gives CDR1 LGHDT, CDR2 YNNKEL (reference sequence). V shed 3 bases and J shed 1 base, with 12 bases lying between them. The CDR3 is made up of 15 amino acids. Here the CDR3 DNA reads TGTGCCAGCAGCCAGGGGGCGATTGAGAACACTGAAGCTTTCTTT. It is translated as CASSQGAIENTEAFF.

The V gene is TRBV5-4, the J gene TRBJ1-2, with D tentatively TRBD1 (5 bases). This CDR3 has 13 amino acids. V gave up 4 bases and J gave up 8 bases, with 15 bases separating them. Germline V gives CDR1 SGHNT, CDR2 YYREEE (reference sequence). CDR3 in amino acids: CASSIGQTDGYTF. CDR3 nucleotide sequence: TGTGCCAGCAGCATTGGACAAACAGACGGCTACACCTTC.

This chain joins TRBV30 and TRBJ1-1; possible D gene TRBD1, 5 bases. The germline CDR1 and CDR2 sequences are GTSNPN and SVGIG (reference sequence). Trimming took off 2 bases at V and 1 base at J, with 8 bases between the two ends. CDR3 length: 13 residues. For the CDR3, the DNA is TGTGCCTGGAGTCCTGACAGGAACACTGAAGCTTTCTTT. Protein product: CAWSPDRNTEAFF.

This rearrangement joins TRBV19 to TRBJ1-2; 12 bases fit TRBD1. Germline V gives CDR1 LNHDA, CDR2 SQIVND (reference sequence). The length of the CDR3 is 16 residues. The V and J ends lost 5 bases and 7 bases, in that order; junction bases with no gene match: 11. The CDR3 coding sequence is TGTGCCAGTAGTGGGGGACAGGGGGCGTTTCATCTTGGCTACACCTTC. This sequence encodes CASSGGQGAFHLGYTF.

This clone was detected only a few times. The gene calls are TRBV13 and TRBJ1-2; 8 nucleotides align to TRBD1. From germline, CDR1 is PRHDT and CDR2 FYEKMQ (reference sequence). V was pared by 5 bases and J by 3 bases, with 8 bases of the junction left unmatched. The length of the CDR3 is 15 residues. This chain's CDR3 is CASSPLGQGDYGYTF. For the CDR3, the DNA is TGTGCCAGCAGCCCGCTCGGACAGGGAGACTATGGCTACACCTTC. Full variable domain (remainder filled in from reference TRBV13 and TRBJ1-2): AAGVIQSPRHLIKEKRETATLKCYPIPRHDTVYWYQQGPGQDPQFLISFYEKMQSDKGSIPDRFSAQQFSDYHSELNMSSLELGDSALYFCASSPLGQGDYGYTFGSGTRLTVV.

This chain links TRBV3-1 (or the pseudogene TRBV3-2) with TRBJ1-3; D is perhaps TRBD1 (6 bases). This CDR3 is built from 17 residues. The germline V gene has CDR1 LGHDT and CDR2 YNNKEL (reference sequence). The germline V and J ends were trimmed by 3 bases and 0 bases, with 15 bases remaining between them. This chain's CDR3 is CASSHWAGQSSGNTIYF. In DNA, the CDR3 is TGTGCCAGCAGCCACTGGGCAGGACAGAGCTCTGGAAACACCATATATTTT.